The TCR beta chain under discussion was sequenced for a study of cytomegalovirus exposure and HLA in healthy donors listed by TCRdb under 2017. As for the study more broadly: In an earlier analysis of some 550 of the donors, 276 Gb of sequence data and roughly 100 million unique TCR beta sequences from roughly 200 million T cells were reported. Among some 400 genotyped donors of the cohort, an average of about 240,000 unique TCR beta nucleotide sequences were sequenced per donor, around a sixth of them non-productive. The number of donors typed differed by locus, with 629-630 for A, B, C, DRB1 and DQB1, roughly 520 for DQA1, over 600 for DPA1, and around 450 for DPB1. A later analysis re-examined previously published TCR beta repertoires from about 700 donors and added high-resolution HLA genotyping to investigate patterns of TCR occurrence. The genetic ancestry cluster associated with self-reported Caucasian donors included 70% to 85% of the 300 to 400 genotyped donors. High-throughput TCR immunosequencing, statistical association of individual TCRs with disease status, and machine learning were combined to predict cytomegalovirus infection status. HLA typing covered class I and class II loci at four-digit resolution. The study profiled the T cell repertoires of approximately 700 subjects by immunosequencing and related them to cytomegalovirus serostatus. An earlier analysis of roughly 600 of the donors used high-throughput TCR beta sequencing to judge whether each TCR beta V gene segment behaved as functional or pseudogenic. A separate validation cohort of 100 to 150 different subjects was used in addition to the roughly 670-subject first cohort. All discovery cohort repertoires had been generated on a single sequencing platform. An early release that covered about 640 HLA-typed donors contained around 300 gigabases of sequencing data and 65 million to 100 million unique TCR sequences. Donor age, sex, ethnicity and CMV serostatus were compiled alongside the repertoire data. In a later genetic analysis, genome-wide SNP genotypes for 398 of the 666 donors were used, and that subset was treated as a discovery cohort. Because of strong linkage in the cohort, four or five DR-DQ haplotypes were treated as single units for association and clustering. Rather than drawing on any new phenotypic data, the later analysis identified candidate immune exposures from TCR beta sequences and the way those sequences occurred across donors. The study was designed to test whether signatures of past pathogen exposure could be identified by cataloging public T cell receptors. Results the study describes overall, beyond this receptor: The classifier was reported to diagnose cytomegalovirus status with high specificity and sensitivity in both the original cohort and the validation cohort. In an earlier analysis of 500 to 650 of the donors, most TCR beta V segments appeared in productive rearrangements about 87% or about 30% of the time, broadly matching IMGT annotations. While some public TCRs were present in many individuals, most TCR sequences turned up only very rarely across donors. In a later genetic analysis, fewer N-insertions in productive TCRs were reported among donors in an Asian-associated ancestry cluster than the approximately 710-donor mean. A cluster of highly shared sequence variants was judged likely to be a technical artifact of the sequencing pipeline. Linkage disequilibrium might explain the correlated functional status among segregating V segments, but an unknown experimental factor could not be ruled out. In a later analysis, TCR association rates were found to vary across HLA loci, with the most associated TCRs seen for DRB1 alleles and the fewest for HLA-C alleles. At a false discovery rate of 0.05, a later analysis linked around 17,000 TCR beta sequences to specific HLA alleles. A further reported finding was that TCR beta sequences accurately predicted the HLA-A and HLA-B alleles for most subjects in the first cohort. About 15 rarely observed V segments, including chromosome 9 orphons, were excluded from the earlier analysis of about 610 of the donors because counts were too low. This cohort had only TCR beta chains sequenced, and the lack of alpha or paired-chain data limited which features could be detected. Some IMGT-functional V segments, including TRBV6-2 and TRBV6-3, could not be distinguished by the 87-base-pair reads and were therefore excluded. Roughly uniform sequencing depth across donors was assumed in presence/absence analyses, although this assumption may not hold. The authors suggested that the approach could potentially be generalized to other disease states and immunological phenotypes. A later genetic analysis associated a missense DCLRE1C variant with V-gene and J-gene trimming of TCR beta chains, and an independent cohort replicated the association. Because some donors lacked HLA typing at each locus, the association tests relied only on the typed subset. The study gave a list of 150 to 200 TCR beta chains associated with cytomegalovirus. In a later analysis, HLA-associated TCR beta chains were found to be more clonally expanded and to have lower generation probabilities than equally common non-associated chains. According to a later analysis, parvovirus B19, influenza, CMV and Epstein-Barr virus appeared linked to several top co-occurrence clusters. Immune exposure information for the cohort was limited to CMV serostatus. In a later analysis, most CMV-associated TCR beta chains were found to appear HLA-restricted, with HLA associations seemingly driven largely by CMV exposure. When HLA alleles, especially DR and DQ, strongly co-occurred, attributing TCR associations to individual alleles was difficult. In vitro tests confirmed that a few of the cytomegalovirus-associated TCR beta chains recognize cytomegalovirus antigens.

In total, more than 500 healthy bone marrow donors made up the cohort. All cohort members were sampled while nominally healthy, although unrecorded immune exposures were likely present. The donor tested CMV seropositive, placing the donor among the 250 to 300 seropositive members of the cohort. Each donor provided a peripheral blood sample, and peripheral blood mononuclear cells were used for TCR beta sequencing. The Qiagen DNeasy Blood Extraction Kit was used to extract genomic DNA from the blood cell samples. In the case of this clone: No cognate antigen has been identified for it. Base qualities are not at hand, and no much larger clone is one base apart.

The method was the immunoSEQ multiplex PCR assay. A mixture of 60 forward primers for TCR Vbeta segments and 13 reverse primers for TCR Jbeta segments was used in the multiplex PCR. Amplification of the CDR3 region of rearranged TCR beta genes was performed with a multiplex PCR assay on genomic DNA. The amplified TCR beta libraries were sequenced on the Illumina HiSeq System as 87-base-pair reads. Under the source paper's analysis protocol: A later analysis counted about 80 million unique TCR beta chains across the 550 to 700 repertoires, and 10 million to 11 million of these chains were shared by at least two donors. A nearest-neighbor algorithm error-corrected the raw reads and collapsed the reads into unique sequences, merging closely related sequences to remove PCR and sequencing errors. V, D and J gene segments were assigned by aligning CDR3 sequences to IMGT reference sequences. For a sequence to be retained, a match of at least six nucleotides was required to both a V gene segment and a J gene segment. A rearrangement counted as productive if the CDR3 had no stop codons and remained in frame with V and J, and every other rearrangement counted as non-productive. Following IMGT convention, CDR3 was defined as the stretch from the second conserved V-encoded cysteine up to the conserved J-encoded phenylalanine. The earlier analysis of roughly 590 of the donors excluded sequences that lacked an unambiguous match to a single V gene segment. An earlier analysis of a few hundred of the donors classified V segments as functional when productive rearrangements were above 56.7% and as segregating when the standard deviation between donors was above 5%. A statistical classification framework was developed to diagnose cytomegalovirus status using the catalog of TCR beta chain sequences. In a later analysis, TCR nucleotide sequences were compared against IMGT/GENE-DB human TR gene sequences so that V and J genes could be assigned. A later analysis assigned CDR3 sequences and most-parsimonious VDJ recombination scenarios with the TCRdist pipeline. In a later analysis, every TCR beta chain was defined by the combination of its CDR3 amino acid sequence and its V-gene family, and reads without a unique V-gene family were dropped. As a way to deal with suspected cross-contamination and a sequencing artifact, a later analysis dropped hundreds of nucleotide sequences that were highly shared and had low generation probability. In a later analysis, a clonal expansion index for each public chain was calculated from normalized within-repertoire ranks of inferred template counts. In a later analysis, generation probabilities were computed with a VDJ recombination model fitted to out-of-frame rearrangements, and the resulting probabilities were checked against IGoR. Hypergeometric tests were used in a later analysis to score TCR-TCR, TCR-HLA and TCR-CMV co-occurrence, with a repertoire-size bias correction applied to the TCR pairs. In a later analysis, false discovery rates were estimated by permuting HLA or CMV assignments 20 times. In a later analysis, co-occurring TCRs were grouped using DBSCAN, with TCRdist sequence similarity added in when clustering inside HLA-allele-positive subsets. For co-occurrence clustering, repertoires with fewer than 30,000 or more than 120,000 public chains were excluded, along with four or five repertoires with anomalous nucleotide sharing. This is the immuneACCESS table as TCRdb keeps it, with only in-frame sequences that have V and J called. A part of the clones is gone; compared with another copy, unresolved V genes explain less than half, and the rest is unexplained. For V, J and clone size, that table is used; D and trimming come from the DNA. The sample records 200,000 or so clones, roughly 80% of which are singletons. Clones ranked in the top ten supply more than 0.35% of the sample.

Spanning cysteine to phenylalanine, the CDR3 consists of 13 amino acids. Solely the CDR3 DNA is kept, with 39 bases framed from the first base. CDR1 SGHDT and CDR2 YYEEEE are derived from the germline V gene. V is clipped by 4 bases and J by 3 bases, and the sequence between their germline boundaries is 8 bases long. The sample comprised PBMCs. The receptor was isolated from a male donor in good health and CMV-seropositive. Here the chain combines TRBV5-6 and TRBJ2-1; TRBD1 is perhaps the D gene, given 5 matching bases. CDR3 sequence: CASSPDSYNEQFF. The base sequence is TGTGCCAGCAGCCCCGACAGCTACAATGAGCAGTTCTTC.